These 25 T cell receptor beta chains were sequenced from one sample in a study of blood T cell repertoires in COVID-19. Only in-frame clones appear in the TCRdb table, and some are missing; sequencing was by immunoSEQ multiplex PCR. This table holds 310,000 or so clones, approximately 87% found once. Sequences were obtained from peripheral blood. All receptors derive from a woman in her forties or fifties with active or convalescent COVID-19.

The V and J genes are TRBV7-2 and TRBJ1-2, with a weak D call TRBD1 (6 bases). The CDR3 has 14 residues. With 2 bases removed from V and 7 bases from J, the gap between germline ends came to 14 bases. The V gene's germline CDR1 is SGHTA and CDR2 FQGNSA. CDR3 region: CASSLRLGGLGYTF. The DNA of the CDR3 is TGTGCCAGCAGCTTAAGGTTGGGGGGGCTTGGCTACACCTTC.

The rearrangement uses TRBV19 and TRBJ2-7, with TRBD1 matching over 7 bases. V shed 5 bases, J shed 12 bases, and the junction held 10 bases outside the gene matches. The CDR3 sequence is 12 residues long. Germline V CDR1 and CDR2: LNHDA, SQIVND (reference sequence). CDR3 in DNA: TGTGCCAGTAGTTCCGACCCGGGACAGCGGTACTTC. Protein: CASSSDPGQRYF.

The chain is built from TRBV5-4 and TRBJ2-5; 10 bases align to TRBD1. The germline CDR1 and CDR2 sequences are SGHNT and YYREEE (reference sequence). V lost 7 bases to trimming and J lost 4 bases; unmatched junction nucleotides: 13. The CDR3 length is 16 residues. CDR3 amino acids: CASGGGTGVKGETQYF. The CDR3 DNA reads as TGTGCCAGCGGGGGCGGGACAGGGGTTAAAGGAGAGACCCAGTACTTC.

J is TRBJ2-7 and V is TRBV27, with 7 bases identical to TRBD1. Trimming at V came to 4 bases and at J to 2 bases, leaving 8 bases not matched to a gene. The CDR3 runs 15 residues. CDR1 is MNHEY, CDR2 SMNVEV, per germline (reference sequence). The CDR3 region is CASSSGTVSTYEQYF. CDR3 DNA: TGTGCCAGCAGTTCCGGGACAGTTTCGACCTACGAGCAGTACTTC.

The gene calls are TRBV30 and TRBJ2-1; possible D gene TRBD2, 5 bases. V dropped 1 base and J dropped 6 bases, with 7 bases sitting between them. This CDR3 is 12 amino acids long. Germline lookup yields CDR1 GTSNPN and CDR2 SVGIG (reference sequence). CDR3 residues: CAWSASGNEQFF. For the CDR3, the DNA is TGTGCCTGGAGTGCCAGCGGCAATGAGCAGTTCTTC.

This chain connects TRBV15 to TRBJ1-1; perhaps TRBD1 as D (6 bases). Germline lookup yields CDR1 LNHNV and CDR2 YYDKDF (reference sequence). The CDR3 runs to 14 residues. V was trimmed by 3 bases and J by 6 bases, leaving 14 bases between them. CDR3 DNA sequence: TGTGCCACCAGCAGCTTACAGGGAAGGGCTGAAGCTTTCTTT. Residues: CATSSLQGRAEAFF.

As DNA, the CDR3 is TGTGCCATCAGTGAGTCGAAAGGCAGGATAGGCGCAGATACGCAGTATTTT. Translation: CAISESKGRIGADTQYF. The chain couples TRBV10-3 to TRBJ2-3; unclear D gene. CDR1 ENHRY and CDR2 SYGVKD come from the germline V gene. CDR3 length: 17 amino acids. V lost 0 bases and J 4 bases, leaving 17 bases between the germline ends.

The chain links TRBV7-2 to TRBJ1-1; D is undetermined. The CDR3 extends over 14 amino acids. The germline gives CDR1 SGHTA, CDR2 FQGNSA. V was trimmed by 1 base and J by 0 bases, leaving 6 bases between them. As DNA, the CDR3 is TGTGCCAGCAGCTTAGGGAGCATGAACACTGAAGCTTTCTTT. The encoded protein is CASSLGSMNTEAFF.

The gene calls are TRBV18 and TRBJ1-1, with TRBD1 as a possible D gene (5 bases). In germline, CDR1 is KGHSH, CDR2 LQKENI. The CDR3 is made up of 13 amino acids. Between the trimmed V and J ends, which lost 4 bases and 2 bases, there was a span of 8 bases. CDR3 DNA sequence: TGTGCCAGCTCACGGGGGGAAAACACTGAAGCTTTCTTT. Protein product: CASSRGENTEAFF.

The genes are TRBV4-1 and TRBJ2-3; TRBD2 matches at 9 bases. Losses at the gene ends were 3 bases for V and 2 bases for J; bases not matched to a gene: 3. Germline values: CDR1 MGHRA, CDR2 YSYEKL. The CDR3 is 15 amino acids. This CDR3 is CASSQRLAVTDTQYF. CDR3 coding DNA: TGCGCCAGCAGCCAGAGACTAGCGGTCACAGATACGCAGTATTTT.

This chain connects TRBV30 to TRBJ2-1, with 7 bases aligning to TRBD2. Germline lookup yields CDR1 GTSNPN and CDR2 SVGIG (reference sequence). The CDR3 sequence is 15 residues long. After removal of 0 bases from V and 10 bases from J, the junction contained 12 bases not matched to a gene. The CDR3 DNA sequence: TGTGCCTGGAGTGTAAGGGCGGGAGTGATGTACGAGCAGTTCTTC. As protein: CAWSVRAGVMYEQFF.

The chain has TRBV6-5 and TRBJ1-4; TRBD1 agrees at 10 bases. This CDR3 comprises 15 residues. Trimming took 5 bases from V and 8 from J; bases not matched to a gene: 8. CDR1 is MNHEY and CDR2 is SVGAGI in the germline V gene. For the CDR3, the DNA is TGTGCCAGCAGTAGGGTGACAGGGGGCCCCGAAAAACTGTTTTTT. Its protein product is CASSRVTGGPEKLFF.

Details on this clone: This CDR3 is also generated by other DNA sequences in the sample. The rearrangement uses TRBV6-5 and TRBJ2-6; D may be TRBD2 (6 bases). V lost 5 bases to trimming and J lost 0 bases, with 8 bases between them. Germline CDR1 is MNHEY and CDR2 is SVGAGI. This CDR3 region has 15 residues. This CDR3 reads CASSPGGSGANVLTF. The CDR3 coding sequence is TGTGCCAGCAGTCCCGGGGGCTCTGGGGCCAACGTCCTGACTTTC.

The chain uses TRBV11-3 and TRBJ2-1, with 8 positions matching TRBD2. Germline V lookup: CDR1 SGHNT, CDR2 YENEEA. This CDR3 has 14 residues. The V gene end was trimmed by 3 bases and the J gene end by 9 bases; junction bases not matched to a gene: 7. CDR3: CASSFHSGAGEQFF. In nucleotides, the CDR3 is TGTGCCAGCAGCTTTCATAGCGGGGCGGGTGAGCAGTTCTTC.

This clone has a handful of counts. V gene TRBV7-8 combines with J gene TRBJ1-5; no reliable D call. V lost 5 bases and J lost 4, with 9 bases in between. The germline CDR1 and CDR2 sequences are SGHVS and FQNEAQ. The CDR3 runs to 13 residues. The CDR3 DNA sequence: TGTGCCAGCAGCCCAGACGGGAATCAGCCCCAGCATTTT. This translates into CASSPDGNQPQHF.

The rearrangement links TRBV19 to TRBJ1-5; 9 nucleotides match TRBD1. Losses at the gene ends were 6 bases for V and 2 bases for J; bases not matched to a gene: 14. CDR3 length equals 18 residues. CDR1 LNHDA and CDR2 SQIVND come from the germline V gene (reference sequence). This CDR3 reads CASSFRGQGISGNQPQHF. The CDR3 coding sequence is TGTGCCAGTAGCTTCAGGGGACAGGGAATTAGTGGCAATCAGCCCCAGCATTTT. Drawing the rest from reference TRBV19 and TRBJ1-5, the complete variable domain is DGGITQSPKYLFRKEGQNVTLSCEQNLNHDAMYWYRQDPGQGLRLIYYSQIVNDFQKGDIAEGYSVSREKKESFPLTVTSAQKNPTAFYLCASSFRGQGISGNQPQHFGDGTRLSIL.

This chain connects TRBV10-3 to TRBJ2-7; a possible D gene is TRBD1 (5 bases). The germline CDR1 and CDR2 sequences are ENHRY and SYGVKD. The V gene lost 8 bases and the J gene lost 2 bases, with 10 bases spanning the gap. The CDR3 is 12 amino acids. CDR3 sequence reads: CAIAPGTYEQYF. In nucleotides, the CDR3 is TGTGCCATCGCCCCAGGGACCTACGAGCAGTACTTC.

This rearrangement joins TRBV27 to TRBJ2-7; D is perhaps TRBD1 (5 bases). The V end was cut by 2 bases, the J end by 0 bases, with 11 bases between. This CDR3 comprises 15 residues. CDR1 and CDR2 from the germline V gene are MNHEY and SMNVEV (reference sequence). CDR3 sequence (DNA): TGTGCCAGCAGTTTAGGCTGGGGCAACTCCTACGAGCAGTACTTC. This encodes CASSLGWGNSYEQYF.

This rearrangement joins TRBV18 to TRBJ1-2; tentatively, D is TRBD1 (6 bases). CDR1 and CDR2 from the germline V gene are KGHSH and LQKENI. The CDR3 contains 13 residues. Trimming removed 5 bases at V and 5 bases at J, with 12 bases between. The CDR3: CASSTDRTYGYTF. The DNA of the CDR3 is TGTGCCAGCTCAACAGACAGGACGTATGGCTACACCTTC.

Points on this clone: This same CDR3 is encoded by further DNA sequences in the sample. The chain couples TRBV20-1 to TRBJ1-5; D uncertain. V was trimmed by 6 bases and J by 7 bases, leaving 10 bases between them. This CDR3 is built from 11 residues. Per the germline V gene, CDR1 is DFQATT and CDR2 is SNEGSKA (reference sequence). The CDR3 loop is CSASGGQPQHF. The DNA of the CDR3 is TGCAGTGCCTCCGGAGGACAGCCCCAGCATTTT.

The V call is TRBV6-2 or TRBV6-3, the J call TRBJ1-1; no definite D call. Germline CDR1 MNHEY, CDR2 SVGEGT. Trimming pared 0 bases from V and 7 bases from J, leaving 9 bases between. The CDR3 totals 13 residues. CDR3: CASSYSRVVEAFF. CDR3 sequence (DNA): TGTGCCAGCAGTTACTCGAGGGTCGTTGAAGCTTTCTTT.

V is TRBV4-2 and J is TRBJ2-2, with D unresolved. Between the trimmed V and J ends, which lost 2 bases and 0 bases, there was a span of 7 bases. From germline, CDR1 is LGHNA and CDR2 YNFKEQ. The CDR3 has 15 residues. Here the CDR3 reads CASSQSGTNTGELFF. The CDR3, as DNA: TGTGCCAGCAGCCAATCCGGTACGAACACCGGGGAGCTGTTTTTT.

This chain links TRBV27 with TRBJ1-5, with D possibly being TRBD1 (5 bases). Germline V gene data show CDR1 as MNHEY and CDR2 as SMNVEV (reference sequence). V lost 11 bases and J lost 1, with 12 bases in between. This CDR3 has 13 amino acids. The CDR3 loop is CAVGRGSNQPQHF. Written as DNA, the CDR3 is TGTGCCGTTGGACGGGGGAGCAATCAGCCCCAGCATTTT.

This rearrangement joins TRBV15 to TRBJ2-3; 8 bases match TRBD2. V shed 0 bases and J 1 base; nucleotides not matched to a gene: 3. The CDR3 length is 16 residues. CDR1 and CDR2 from the germline V gene are LNHNV and YYDKDF (reference sequence). CDR3 residues: CATSRDGSGGTDTQYF. CDR3 nucleotides: TGTGCCACCAGCAGAGATGGTAGCGGGGGCACAGATACGCAGTATTTT.

This chain connects TRBV6-2 or TRBV6-3 to TRBJ1-2, with TRBD1 identical over 7 bases. The V and J ends lost 2 bases and 7 bases, in that order; junction bases with no gene match: 4. CDR1 is MNHEY and CDR2 is SVGEGT in the germline V gene. The CDR3 has 13 amino acids. The CDR3 sequence is CASSYDRAGGYTF. The CDR3 DNA reads TGTGCCAGCAGTTACGACAGGGCGGGTGGCTACACCTTC.